One T cell receptor (beta chain) is described in this entry. The CDR3 has 18 amino acids. With 5 bases clipped from V and 4 bases from J, the junction kept 14 bases outside the gene matches. Germline V gene lookup returns CDR1 SGHVS and CDR2 FQNEAQ. Produced via immunoSEQ multiplex PCR; TCRdb's table is partial and in-frame only. Of about 200,000 clones detected, approximately 82% appear once; the ten largest clones hold approximately 7.2%. The data stem from a study of blood T cell repertoires in COVID-19. This TCR was sampled from a human donor with acute or convalescent COVID-19. The donor label of this sample is uncertain. Sequencing was carried out using peripheral blood. The chain employs TRBV7-8 and TRBJ2-1; 10 positions match TRBD2. CDR3 protein: CASSPRSAGGLRYNEQFF. In DNA, the CDR3 is TGTGCCAGCAGCCCCAGATCAGCGGGAGGGCTGAGGTACAATGAGCAGTTCTTC.